This TCR beta chain was observed in a study of radiation and T cells in renal cell carcinoma. The repertoire was sequenced with immunoSEQ multiplex PCR; TCRdb's copy has only in-frame clones and lacks some. The sample lists around 140,000 clones; approximately 86% were seen once. Time point here: blood 4 weeks post-SBRT, at nephrectomy. As to treatment: 15 Gy SBRT to primary tumor, nephrectomy 4 weeks later. From germline, CDR1 is SGHNT and CDR2 YYREEE (reference sequence). This CDR3 has 15 residues. The germline V and J ends were trimmed by 5 bases and 3 bases, with 14 bases remaining between them. The chain has TRBV5-4 and TRBJ2-2; D may be TRBD2 (6 bases). The sequenced sample was blood, obtained from a patient whose treatment included radiotherapy and nephrectomy. This clonotype was sampled from a woman between 45 and 60 years old with renal cell carcinoma. Here the CDR3 DNA reads TGTGCCAGCAGAGCTCCGGGGGACCACACCGGGGAGCTGTTTTTT. Its translation: CASRAPGDHTGELFF.